The clone carrying this T cell receptor (beta chain) was picked up a small number of times. Vbeta (60) and Jbeta (13) primers were used in the PCR. Repertoires were generated with immunoSEQ multiplex PCR, while TCRdb's copy carries only in-frame clones and drops some. The sample includes fewer than 150,000 clones, over 70% of them seen just once. This record comes from a study of cytomegalovirus exposure and HLA in healthy donors. The CDR3 totals 13 residues. Germline V gene lookup returns CDR1 MNHNS and CDR2 SASEGT. V lost 6 bases, J lost 8 bases, and 16 bases lay in between. The clonotype was recovered from a man aged 30 to 45 in good health and CMV-seronegative. The rearrangement uses TRBV6-1 and TRBJ1-1; the D is unclear. The sequenced sample consisted of PBMCs. The CDR3 loop is CASRSMTNEEAFF. CDR3 nucleotide sequence: TGTGCCAGCAGATCCATGACAAACGAGGAAGCTTTCTTT.